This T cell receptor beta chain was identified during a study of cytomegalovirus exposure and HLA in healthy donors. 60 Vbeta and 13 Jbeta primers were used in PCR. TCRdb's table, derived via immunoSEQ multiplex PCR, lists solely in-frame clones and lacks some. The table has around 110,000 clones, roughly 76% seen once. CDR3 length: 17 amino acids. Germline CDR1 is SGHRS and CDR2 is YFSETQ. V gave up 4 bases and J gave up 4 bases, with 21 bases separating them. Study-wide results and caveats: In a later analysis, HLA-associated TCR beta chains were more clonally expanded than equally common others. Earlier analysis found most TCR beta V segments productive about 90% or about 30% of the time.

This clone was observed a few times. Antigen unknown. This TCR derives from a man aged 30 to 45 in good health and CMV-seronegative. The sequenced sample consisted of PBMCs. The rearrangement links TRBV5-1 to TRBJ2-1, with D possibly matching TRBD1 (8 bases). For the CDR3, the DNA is TGCGCCAGCAGCGTACTCGGGGGGACAGGCAATTACAATGAGCAGTTCTTC. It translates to CASSVLGGTGNYNEQFF.